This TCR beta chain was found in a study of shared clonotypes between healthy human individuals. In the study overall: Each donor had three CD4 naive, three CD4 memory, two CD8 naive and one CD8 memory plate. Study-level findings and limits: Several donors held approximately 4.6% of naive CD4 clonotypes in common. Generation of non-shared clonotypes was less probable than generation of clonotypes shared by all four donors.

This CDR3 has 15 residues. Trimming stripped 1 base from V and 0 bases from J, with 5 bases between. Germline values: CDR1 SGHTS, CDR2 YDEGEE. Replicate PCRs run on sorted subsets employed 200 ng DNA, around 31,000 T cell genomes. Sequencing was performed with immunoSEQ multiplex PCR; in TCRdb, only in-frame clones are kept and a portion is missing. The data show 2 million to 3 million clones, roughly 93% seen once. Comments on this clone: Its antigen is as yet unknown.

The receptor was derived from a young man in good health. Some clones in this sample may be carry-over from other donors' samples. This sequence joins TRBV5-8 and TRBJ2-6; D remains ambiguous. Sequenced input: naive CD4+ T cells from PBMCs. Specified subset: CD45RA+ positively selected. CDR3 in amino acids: CASSLFPSGANVLTF. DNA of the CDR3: TGTGCCAGCAGCTTGTTCCCCTCTGGGGCCAACGTCCTGACTTTC.